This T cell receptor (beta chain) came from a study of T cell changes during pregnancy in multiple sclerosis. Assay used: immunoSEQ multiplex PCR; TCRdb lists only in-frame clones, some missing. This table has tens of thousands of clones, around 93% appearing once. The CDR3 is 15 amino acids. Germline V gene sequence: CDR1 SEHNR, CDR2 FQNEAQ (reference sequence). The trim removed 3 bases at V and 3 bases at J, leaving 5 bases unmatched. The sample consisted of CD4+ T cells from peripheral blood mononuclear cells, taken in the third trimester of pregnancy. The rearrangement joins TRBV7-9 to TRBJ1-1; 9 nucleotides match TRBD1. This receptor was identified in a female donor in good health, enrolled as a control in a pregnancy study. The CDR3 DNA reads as TGTGCCAGCAGCTTGGAGACAGGGGGGCACACTGAAGCTTTCTTT. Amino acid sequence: CASSLETGGHTEAFF.